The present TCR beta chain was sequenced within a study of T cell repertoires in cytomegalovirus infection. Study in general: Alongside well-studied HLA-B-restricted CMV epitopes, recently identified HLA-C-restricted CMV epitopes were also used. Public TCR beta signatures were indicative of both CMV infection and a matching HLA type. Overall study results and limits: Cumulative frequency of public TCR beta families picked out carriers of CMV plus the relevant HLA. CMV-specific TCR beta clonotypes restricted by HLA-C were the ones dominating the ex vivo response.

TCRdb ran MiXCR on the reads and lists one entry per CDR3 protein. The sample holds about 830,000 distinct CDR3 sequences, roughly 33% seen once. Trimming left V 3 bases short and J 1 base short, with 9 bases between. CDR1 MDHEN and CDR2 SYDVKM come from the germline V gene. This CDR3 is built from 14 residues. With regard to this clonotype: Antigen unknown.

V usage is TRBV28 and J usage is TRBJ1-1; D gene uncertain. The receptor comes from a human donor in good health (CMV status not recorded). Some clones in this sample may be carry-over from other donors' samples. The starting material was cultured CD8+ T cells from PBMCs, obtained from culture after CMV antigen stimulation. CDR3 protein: CASSFGNTNTEAFF. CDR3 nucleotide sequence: TGTGCCAGCAGTTTCGGAAACACGAACACTGAAGCTTTCTTT.